The 10 T cell receptor beta chains listed next were all sequenced from one sample in a study of T cell changes during pregnancy in multiple sclerosis. Produced via immunoSEQ multiplex PCR; TCRdb's table is partial and in-frame only. The table lists tens of thousands of clones, 93% of them singletons, with roughly 1.8% in the top ten. This specimen consisted of peripheral blood, obtained after pregnancy. The receptors originated from a female donor with multiple sclerosis, enrolled in a pregnancy study.

The chain is built from TRBV29-1 and TRBJ2-1; 9 bases are a match to TRBD2. The CDR3 length is 18 residues. V shed 3 bases and J 3 bases; nucleotides not matched to a gene: 15. The germline CDR1 and CDR2 sequences are SQVTM and ANQGSEA. For the CDR3, the DNA is TGCAGCGTTGAGGGATTGAGCGGGGGGAGAAGTGTCTACAATGAGCAGTTCTTC. This encodes CSVEGLSGGRSVYNEQFF.

This clone has a single count. The rearrangement links TRBV7-3 to TRBJ1-1; 8 bases fit TRBD1. The length of the CDR3 is 16 residues. Trimming removed 2 bases from V and 0 bases from J; junction bases left unmatched: 5. Germline loops: CDR1 SGHTA, CDR2 FQGTGA. CDR3 residues: CASSLRRQGLNTEAFF. In nucleotides, the CDR3 is TGTGCCAGCAGCTTACGAAGACAGGGGTTGAACACTGAAGCTTTCTTT.

The rearrangement links TRBV4-3 to TRBJ2-1; 7 positions match TRBD2. The CDR3 extends over 16 amino acids. Looked up from germline, CDR1 is LGHNA and CDR2 is YSLEER. V shed 3 bases and J 4 bases; nucleotides not matched to a gene: 9. Here the CDR3 reads CASSQKVLAEYNEQFF. The CDR3 nucleotides read TGCGCCAGCAGCCAGAAGGTCCTAGCGGAGTACAATGAGCAGTTCTTC.

The chain employs TRBV5-6 and TRBJ2-3; 10 bases fit TRBD2. The germline V gene has CDR1 SGHDT and CDR2 YYEEEE. Unmatched junction bases numbered 4, after V lost 3 bases and J lost 0 bases. This CDR3 has 16 residues. For the CDR3, the DNA is TGTGCCAGCAGCTGTGGGACTAGCGAGAGCACAGATACGCAGTATTTT. Its translation: CASSCGTSESTDTQYF. Together with reference TRBV5-6 and TRBJ2-3, the CDR3 gives the full variable domain: DAGVTQSPTHLIKTRGQQVTLRCSPKSGHDTVSWYQQALGQGPQFIFQYYEEEERQRGNFPDRFSGHQFPNYSSELNVNALLLGDSALYLCASSCGTSESTDTQYFGPGTRLTVL.

V and J are TRBV27 and TRBJ2-1; a weak D match, TRBD2 (6 bases). The CDR3 has 14 residues. Germline V gene lookup returns CDR1 MNHEY and CDR2 SMNVEV (reference sequence). V lost 2 bases and J 7 bases, leaving 12 bases between the germline ends. In nucleotides, the CDR3 is TGTGCCAGCAGTTTAAGGTTAGCGGCAAATGAGCAGTTCTTC. Its translation is CASSLRLAANEQFF.

The rearrangement uses TRBV2 and TRBJ2-2; D is perhaps TRBD2 (5 bases). Trimming removed 4 bases at V and 6 bases at J, with 15 bases between. From germline, CDR1 is SNHLY and CDR2 FYNNEI. This CDR3 spans 15 amino acids. DNA of the CDR3: TGTGCCAGCAGTGTGGTTCCGGGGAGCGCCGGGGAGCTGTTTTTT. Its protein is CASSVVPGSAGELFF. The full variable domain, in which reference TRBV2 and TRBJ2-2 provide the parts outside the CDR3, is EPEVTQTPSHQVTQMGQEVILRCVPISNHLYFYWYRQILGQKVEFLVSFYNNEISEKSEIFDDQFSVERPDGSNFTLKIRSTKLEDSAMYFCASSVVPGSAGELFFGEGSRLTVL.

The DNA of the CDR3 is TGTGCCAGCAGTTACTCGAGCGAGAGCTACGAGCAGTACTTC. Its translation is CASSYSSESYEQYF. V usage is TRBV6-5 and J usage is TRBJ2-7; D not certain. The CDR3 is 14 residues long. V lost 0 bases to trimming and J lost 3 bases, with 9 bases between them. In germline, CDR1 is MNHEY, CDR2 SVGAGI.

The rearrangement joins TRBV15 to TRBJ2-7; no reliable D call. From germline, CDR1 is LNHNV and CDR2 YYDKDF (reference sequence). V gave up 0 bases and J gave up 4 bases, with 13 bases separating them. The length of the CDR3 is 15 residues. This CDR3 is CATSRDMAVSYEQYF. CDR3 coding DNA: TGTGCCACCAGCAGAGATATGGCGGTGAGTTACGAGCAGTACTTC.

V usage is TRBV5-1 and J usage is TRBJ2-1; 11 positions match TRBD2. This CDR3 spans 17 amino acids. V lost 2 bases and J lost 7; bases outside the gene matches: 11. Germline CDR1 and CDR2: SGHRS and YFSETQ. The CDR3 loop reads CASSLYSGRDTGNEQFF. The CDR3 DNA is TGCGCCAGCAGCTTATATAGCGGGAGGGACACGGGGAATGAGCAGTTCTTC.

The gene calls are TRBV9 and TRBJ1-2; D gene uncertain. Germline assignment: CDR1 SGDLS and CDR2 YYNGEE. V was cut by 2 bases and J by 8 bases, with 16 bases left in between. This CDR3 is built from 14 residues. CDR3 nucleotides: TGTGCCAGCAGCGTTTTAGCATTCGGATTCGGCTACACCTTC. It is translated as CASSVLAFGFGYTF. Full variable domain (remainder filled in from reference TRBV9 and TRBJ1-2): DSGVTQTPKHLITATGQRVTLRCSPRSGDLSVYWYQQSLDQGLQFLIQYYNGEERAKGNILERFSAQQFPDLHSELNLSSLELGDSALYFCASSVLAFGFGYTFGSGTRLTVV.